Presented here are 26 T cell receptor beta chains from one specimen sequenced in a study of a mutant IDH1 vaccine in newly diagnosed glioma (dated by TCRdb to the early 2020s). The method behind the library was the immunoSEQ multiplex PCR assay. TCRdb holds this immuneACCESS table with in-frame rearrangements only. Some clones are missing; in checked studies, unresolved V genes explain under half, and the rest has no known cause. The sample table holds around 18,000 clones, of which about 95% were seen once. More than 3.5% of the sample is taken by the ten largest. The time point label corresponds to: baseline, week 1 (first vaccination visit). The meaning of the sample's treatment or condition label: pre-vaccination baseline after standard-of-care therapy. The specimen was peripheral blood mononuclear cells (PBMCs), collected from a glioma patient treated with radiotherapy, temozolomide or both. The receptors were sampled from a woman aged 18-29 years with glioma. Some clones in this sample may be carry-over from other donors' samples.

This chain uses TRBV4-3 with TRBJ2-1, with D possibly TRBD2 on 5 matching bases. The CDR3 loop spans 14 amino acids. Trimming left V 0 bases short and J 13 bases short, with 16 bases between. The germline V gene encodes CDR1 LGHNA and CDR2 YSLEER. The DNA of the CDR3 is TGCGCCAGCAGCCAAGATAGTGCGGACTCCTTTCAGTTCTTC. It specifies CASSQDSADSFQFF.

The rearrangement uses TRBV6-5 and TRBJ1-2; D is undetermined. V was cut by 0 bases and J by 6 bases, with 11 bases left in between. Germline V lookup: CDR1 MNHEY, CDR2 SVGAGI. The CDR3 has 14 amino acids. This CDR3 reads CASSYSLVRDGYTF. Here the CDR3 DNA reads TGTGCCAGCAGTTACTCGCTCGTGAGGGATGGCTACACCTTC.

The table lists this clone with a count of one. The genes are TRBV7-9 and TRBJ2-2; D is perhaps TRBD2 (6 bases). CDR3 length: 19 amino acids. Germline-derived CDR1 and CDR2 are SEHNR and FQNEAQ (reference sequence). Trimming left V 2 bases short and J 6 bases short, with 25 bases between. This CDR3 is CASSLRGGSQARGSGELFF. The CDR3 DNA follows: TGTGCCAGCAGCTTACGGGGAGGCTCCCAAGCTCGAGGTTCCGGGGAGCTGTTTTTT.

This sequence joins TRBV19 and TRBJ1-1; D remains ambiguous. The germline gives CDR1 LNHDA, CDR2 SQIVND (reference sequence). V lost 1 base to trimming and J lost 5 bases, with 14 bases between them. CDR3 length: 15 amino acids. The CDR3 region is CASSIGASGGTEAFF. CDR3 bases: TGTGCCAGTAGTATAGGGGCCAGCGGAGGGACTGAAGCTTTCTTT.

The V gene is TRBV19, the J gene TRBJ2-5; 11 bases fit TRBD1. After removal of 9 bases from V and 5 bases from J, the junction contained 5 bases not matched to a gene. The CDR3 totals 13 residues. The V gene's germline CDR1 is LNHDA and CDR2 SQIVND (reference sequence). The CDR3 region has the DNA TGTGCCAGCGGACAGGGGGCACGGGAGACCCAGTACTTC. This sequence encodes CASGQGARETQYF.

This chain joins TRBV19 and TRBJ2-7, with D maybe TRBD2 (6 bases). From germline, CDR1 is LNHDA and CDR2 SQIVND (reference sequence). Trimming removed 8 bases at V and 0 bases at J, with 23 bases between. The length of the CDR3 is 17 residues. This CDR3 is CASAGVKAGKTSYEQYF. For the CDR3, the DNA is TGTGCCAGTGCTGGAGTTAAAGCGGGCAAGACCTCCTACGAGCAGTACTTC.

Written as DNA, the CDR3 is TGTGCCAGCAGCCAAGACTTTGTTACTGAAGCTTTCTTT. Protein sequence: CASSQDFVTEAFF. The chain is built from TRBV14 and TRBJ1-1; unclear D gene. V dropped 0 bases and J dropped 5 bases, with 7 bases sitting between them. This CDR3 spans 13 amino acids. CDR1 and CDR2 (germline): SGHDN, FVKESK.

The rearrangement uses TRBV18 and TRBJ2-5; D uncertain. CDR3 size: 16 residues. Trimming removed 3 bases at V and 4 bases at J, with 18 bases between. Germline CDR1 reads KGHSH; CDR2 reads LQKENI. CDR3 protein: CASSPAGRSSGETQYF. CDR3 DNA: TGTGCCAGCTCACCTGCTGGCAGGTCCTCGGGAGAGACCCAGTACTTC. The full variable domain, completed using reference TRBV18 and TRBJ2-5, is NAGVMQNPRHLVRRRGQEARLRCSPMKGHSHVYWYRQLPEEGLKFMVYLQKENIIDESGMPKERFSAEFPKEGPSILRIQQVVRGDSAAYFCASSPAGRSSGETQYFGPGTRLLVL.

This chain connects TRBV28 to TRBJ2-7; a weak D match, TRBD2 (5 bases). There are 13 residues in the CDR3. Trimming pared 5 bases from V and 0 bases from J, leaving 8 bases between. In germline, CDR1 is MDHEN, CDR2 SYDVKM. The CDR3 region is CASSPDYSYEQYF. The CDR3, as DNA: TGTGCCAGCAGTCCAGACTACTCCTACGAGCAGTACTTC.

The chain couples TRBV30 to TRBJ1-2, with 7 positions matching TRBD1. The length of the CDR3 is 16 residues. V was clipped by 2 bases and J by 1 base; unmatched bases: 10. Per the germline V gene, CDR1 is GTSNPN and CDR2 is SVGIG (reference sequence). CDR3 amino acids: CAWSTPGTENNYGYTF. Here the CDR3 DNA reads TGTGCCTGGAGTACCCCCGGGACAGAAAATAACTATGGCTACACCTTC. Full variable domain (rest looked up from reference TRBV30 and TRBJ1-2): SQTIHQWPATLVQPVGSPLSLECTVEGTSNPNLYWYRQAAGRGLQLLFYSVGIGQISSEVPQNLSASRPQDRQFILSSKKLLLSDSGFYLCAWSTPGTENNYGYTFGSGTRLTVV.

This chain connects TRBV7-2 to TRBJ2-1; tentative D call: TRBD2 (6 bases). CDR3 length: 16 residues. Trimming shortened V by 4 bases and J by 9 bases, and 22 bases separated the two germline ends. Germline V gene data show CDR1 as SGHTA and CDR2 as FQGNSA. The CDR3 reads CASSSRKAGSYGEQFF. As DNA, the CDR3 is TGTGCCAGCAGCTCACGTAAGGCCGGGAGCTACGGTGAGCAGTTCTTC. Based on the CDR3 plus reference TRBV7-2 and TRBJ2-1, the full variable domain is GAGVSQSPSNKVTEKGKDVELRCDPISGHTALYWYRQSLGQGLEFLIYFQGNSAPDKSGLPSDRFSAERTGGSVSTLTIQRTQQEDSAVYLCASSSRKAGSYGEQFFGPGTRLTVL.

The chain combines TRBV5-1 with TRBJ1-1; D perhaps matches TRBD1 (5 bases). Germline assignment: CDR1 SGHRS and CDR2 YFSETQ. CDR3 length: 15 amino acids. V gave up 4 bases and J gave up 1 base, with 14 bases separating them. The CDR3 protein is CASSPDPTGNTEAFF. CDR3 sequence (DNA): TGCGCCAGCAGCCCCGACCCAACAGGGAACACTGAAGCTTTCTTT.

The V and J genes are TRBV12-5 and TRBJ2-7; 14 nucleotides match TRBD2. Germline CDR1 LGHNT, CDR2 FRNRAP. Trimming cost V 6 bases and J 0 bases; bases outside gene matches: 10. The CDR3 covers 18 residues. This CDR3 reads CASGGTSGGIISSYEQYF. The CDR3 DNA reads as TGTGCTAGTGGGGGGACTAGCGGGGGTATTATTTCCTCCTACGAGCAGTACTTC.

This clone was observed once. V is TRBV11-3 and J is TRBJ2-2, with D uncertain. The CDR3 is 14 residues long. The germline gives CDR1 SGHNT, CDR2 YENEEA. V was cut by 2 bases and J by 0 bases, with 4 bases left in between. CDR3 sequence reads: CASSLMANTGELFF. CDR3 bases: TGTGCCAGCAGCTTAATGGCGAACACCGGGGAGCTGTTTTTT.

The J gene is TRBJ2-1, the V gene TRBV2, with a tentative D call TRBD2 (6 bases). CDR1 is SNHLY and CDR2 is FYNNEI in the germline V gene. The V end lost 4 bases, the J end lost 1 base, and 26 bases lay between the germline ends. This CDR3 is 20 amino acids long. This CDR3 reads CASSAAYTSGTGPSYNEQFF. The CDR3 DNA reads TGTGCCAGCAGTGCAGCATATACCTCTGGGACTGGACCGTCCTACAATGAGCAGTTCTTC.

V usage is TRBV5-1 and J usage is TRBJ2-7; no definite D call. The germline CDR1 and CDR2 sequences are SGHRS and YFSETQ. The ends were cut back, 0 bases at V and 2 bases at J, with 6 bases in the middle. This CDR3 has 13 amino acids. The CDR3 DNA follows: TGCGCCAGCAGCTTGGGGGTTGCCTACGAGCAGTACTTC. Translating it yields CASSLGVAYEQYF.

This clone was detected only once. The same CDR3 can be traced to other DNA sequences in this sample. The chain's CDR3 is CASSSSRGTEAFF. The CDR3 DNA reads TGTGCCAGTAGTTCTTCCCGGGGCACTGAAGCTTTCTTT. V is TRBV19 and J is TRBJ1-1; D remains unclear. CDR1 is LNHDA, CDR2 SQIVND, per germline (reference sequence). Trimming removed 5 bases from V and 4 bases from J, with 11 bases in between. The CDR3 loop spans 13 amino acids.

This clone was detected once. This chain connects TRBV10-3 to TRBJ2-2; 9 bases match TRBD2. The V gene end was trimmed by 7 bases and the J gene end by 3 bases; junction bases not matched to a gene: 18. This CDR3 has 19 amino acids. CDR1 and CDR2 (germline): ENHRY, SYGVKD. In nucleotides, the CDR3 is TGTGCCATCATCGGTCCGCGGGAGGGTAAAAGTTCGGACACCGGGGAGCTGTTTTTT. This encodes CAIIGPREGKSSDTGELFF.

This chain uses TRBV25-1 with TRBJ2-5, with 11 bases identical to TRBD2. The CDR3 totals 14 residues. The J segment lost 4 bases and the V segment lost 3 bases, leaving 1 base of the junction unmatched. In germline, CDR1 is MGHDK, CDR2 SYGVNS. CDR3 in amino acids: CASSELAGGETQYF. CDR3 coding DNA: TGTGCCAGCAGTGAGCTAGCGGGAGGAGAGACCCAGTACTTC.

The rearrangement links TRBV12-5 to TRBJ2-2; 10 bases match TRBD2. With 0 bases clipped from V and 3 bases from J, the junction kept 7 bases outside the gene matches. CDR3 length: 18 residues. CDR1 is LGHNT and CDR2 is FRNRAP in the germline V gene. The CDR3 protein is CASGLVQLAGSYTGELFF. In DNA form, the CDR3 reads TGTGCTAGTGGTTTGGTACAACTAGCGGGGAGCTACACCGGGGAGCTGTTTTTT.

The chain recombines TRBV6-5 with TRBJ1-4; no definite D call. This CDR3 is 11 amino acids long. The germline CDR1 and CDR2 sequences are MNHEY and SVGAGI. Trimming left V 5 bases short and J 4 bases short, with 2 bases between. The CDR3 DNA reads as TGTGCCAGCAGTAATAATGAAAAACTGTTTTTT. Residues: CASSNNEKLFF.

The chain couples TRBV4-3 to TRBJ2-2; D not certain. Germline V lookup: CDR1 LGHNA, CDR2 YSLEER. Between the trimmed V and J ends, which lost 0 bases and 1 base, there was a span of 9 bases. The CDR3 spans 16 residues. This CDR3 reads CASSQEDRLNTGELFF. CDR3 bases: TGCGCCAGCAGCCAAGAGGACCGTTTGAACACCGGGGAGCTGTTTTTT.

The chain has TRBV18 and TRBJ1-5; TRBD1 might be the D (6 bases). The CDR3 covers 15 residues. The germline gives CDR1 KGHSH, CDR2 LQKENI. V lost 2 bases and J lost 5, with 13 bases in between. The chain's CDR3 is CASSPSLQGDQPQHF. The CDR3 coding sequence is TGTGCCAGCTCACCATCCTTACAGGGAGATCAGCCCCAGCATTTT.

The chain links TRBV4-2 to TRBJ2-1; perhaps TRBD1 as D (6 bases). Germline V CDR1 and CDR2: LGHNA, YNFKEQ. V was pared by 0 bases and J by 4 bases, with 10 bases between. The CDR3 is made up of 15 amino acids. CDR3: CASSQEQGLYNEQFF. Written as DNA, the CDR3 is TGTGCCAGCAGCCAAGAGCAGGGGCTTTACAATGAGCAGTTCTTC.

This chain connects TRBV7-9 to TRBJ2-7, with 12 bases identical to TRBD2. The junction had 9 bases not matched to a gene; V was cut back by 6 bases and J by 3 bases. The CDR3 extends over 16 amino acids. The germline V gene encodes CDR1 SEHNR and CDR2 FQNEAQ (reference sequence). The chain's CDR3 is CASSHPRTSGDYEQYF. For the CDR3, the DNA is TGTGCCAGCAGTCATCCTCGGACTAGCGGGGACTACGAGCAGTACTTC.

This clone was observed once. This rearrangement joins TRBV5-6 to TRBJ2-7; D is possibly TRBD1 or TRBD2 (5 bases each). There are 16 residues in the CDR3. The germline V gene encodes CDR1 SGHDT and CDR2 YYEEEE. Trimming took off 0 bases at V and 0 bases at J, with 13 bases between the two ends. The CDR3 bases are TGTGCCAGCAGCTTGGCCTTAGGGACGGACTCCTACGAGCAGTACTTC. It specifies CASSLALGTDSYEQYF.